This TCR beta chain is drawn from a study of spatial heterogeneity in lung cancer. Sample time point: sample taken at primary tumor resection. Sequencing covered unsorted whole RNA taken from tumor, nontumor lung or frozen PBMC. The length of the CDR3 is 17 residues. V lost 3 bases and J lost 5, with 20 bases in between. Germline-derived CDR1 and CDR2 are SEHNR and FQNEAQ (reference sequence). Every TCR cDNA molecule bore a unique molecular identifier. A single record per CDR3 protein comes from TCRdb applying MiXCR to the 5' RACE reads. Of 20,000 or so distinct CDR3 sequences listed, 3% to 3.5% are singletons. This clonotype was seen repeatedly, ten times or more.

The TCR was taken from a female donor with early-stage non-small cell lung cancer. This chain connects TRBV7-9 to TRBJ2-1; D gene uncertain. Sequenced here: PBMCs, sampled at surgery. The CDR3 DNA sequence: TGTGCCAGCAGCTTCCCCCAGGCCCGGGCAGACGACAATGAGCAGTTCTTC. Protein product: CASSFPQARADDNEQFF. The variable domain in full, completed from reference TRBV7-9 and TRBJ2-1, reads DTGVSQNPRHKITKRGQNVTFRCDPISEHNRLYWYRQTLGQGPEFLTYFQNEAQLEKSRLLSDRFSAERPKGSFSTLEIQRTEQGDSAMYLCASSFPQARADDNEQFFGPGTRLTVL.